This T cell receptor beta chain was obtained from a study of CD8 T cells in Susac syndrome. Reverse transcription of 0.5 to 1 ug RNA used random hexamers. Amplification of TCR beta CDR3 was carried out by immunoSEQ multiplex PCR, which covered 54 Vbeta and 13 Jbeta segments. In TCRdb, the immunoSEQ multiplex PCR reads were re-called with MiXCR into one record per CDR3 protein. Here the sample spans just over 150,000 distinct CDR3 sequences, roughly 95% being singletons. CD8+ and CD4+ T cells taken from blood had their TCR beta sequenced. The patients serving as multiple sclerosis controls were treatment-naive. They had stable or active relapsing-remitting disease and fulfilled revised McDonald criteria. TEMRA cells were enriched by FACS, while CD8+ and CD4+ T cells were obtained through a negative isolation that was performed magnetically. The source is a human donor with multiple sclerosis. Material: CD8+ T cells from PBMCs.

CDR3 in amino acids: CASSLGDPFYTEAFF. The CDR3, as DNA: TGTGCCAGCAGTTTAGGAGACCCGTTCTACACTGAAGCTTTCTTT. The chain employs TRBV2 and TRBJ1-1; no reliable D call. The germline V gene has CDR1 SNHLY and CDR2 FYNNEI. Trimming pared 5 bases from V and 3 bases from J, leaving 16 bases between. This CDR3 is built from 15 residues. The full variable domain, its missing parts supplied by reference TRBV2 and TRBJ1-1, is EPEVTQTPSHQVTQMGQEVILRCVPISNHLYFYWYRQILGQKVEFLVSFYNNEISEKSEIFDDQFSVERPDGSNFTLKIRSTKLEDSAMYFCASSLGDPFYTEAFFGQGTRLTVV.